This entry is about one T cell receptor (beta chain). Its antigen is not known. The CDR3 runs 17 residues. Trimming took 2 bases from V and 2 from J, leaving 22 bases between them. Germline V gives CDR1 GTSNPN, CDR2 SVGIG (reference sequence). This entry comes from a study of PD-1 blockade in classical Hodgkin lymphoma. Study-level background: Nivolumab dosing for patients was 3 mg/kg, administered intravenously every 2 weeks. Study findings and constraints: With respect to the repertoire differences, their causes, possibly disease activity or prior therapy, remain undefined. In CD4+ cells, TCR diversity went up significantly by C4D1, but in CD8+ cells it did not. Nivolumab starters within 1 year of ASCT were excluded.

Sequencing used immunoSEQ multiplex PCR; TCRdb keeps in-frame clones, though not all of them. The sample contains 30,000 to 50,000 clones, around 80% of which appear only once. The time point was: cycle 4 day 1 (C4D1), after around six weeks of nivolumab. Patients all relapsed after autologous stem cell transplantation, and there was variation in brentuximab vedotin exposure. Sequences were derived from peripheral blood mononuclear cells (PBMCs), sampled before the fourth cycle of nivolumab. The chain is built from TRBV30 and TRBJ2-7, with D possibly TRBD2 on 6 matching bases. The origin of this receptor is a human donor with classical Hodgkin lymphoma. CDR3 nucleotides: TGTGCCTGGAGTATGTCAAGGGAGGTTAGCGCCACCTACGAGCAGTACTTC. Translated: CAWSMSREVSATYEQYF.